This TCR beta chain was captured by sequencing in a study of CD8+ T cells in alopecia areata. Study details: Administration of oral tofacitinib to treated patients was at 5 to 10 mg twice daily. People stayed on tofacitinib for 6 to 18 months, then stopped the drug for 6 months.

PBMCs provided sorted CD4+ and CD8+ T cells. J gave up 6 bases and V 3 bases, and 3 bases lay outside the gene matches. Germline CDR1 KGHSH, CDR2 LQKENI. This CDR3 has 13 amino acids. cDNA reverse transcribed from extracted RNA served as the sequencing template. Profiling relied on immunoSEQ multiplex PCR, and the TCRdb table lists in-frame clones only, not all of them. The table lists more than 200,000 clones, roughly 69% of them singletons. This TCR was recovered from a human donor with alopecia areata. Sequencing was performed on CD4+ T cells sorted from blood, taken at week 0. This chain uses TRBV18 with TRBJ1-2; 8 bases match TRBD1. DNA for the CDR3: TGTGCCAGCTCACCGGACAGGGATCATGGCTACACCTTC. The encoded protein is CASSPDRDHGYTF.